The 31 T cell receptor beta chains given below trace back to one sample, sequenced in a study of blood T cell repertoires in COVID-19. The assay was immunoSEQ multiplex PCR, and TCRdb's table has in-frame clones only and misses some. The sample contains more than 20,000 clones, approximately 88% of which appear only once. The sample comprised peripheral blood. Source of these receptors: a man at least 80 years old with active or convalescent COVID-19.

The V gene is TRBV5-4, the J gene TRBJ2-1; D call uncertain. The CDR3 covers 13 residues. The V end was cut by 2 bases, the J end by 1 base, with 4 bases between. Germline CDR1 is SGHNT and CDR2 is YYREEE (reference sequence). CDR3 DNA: TGTGCCAGCAGCTTTCCATCCTACAATGAGCAGTTCTTC. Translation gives CASSFPSYNEQFF.

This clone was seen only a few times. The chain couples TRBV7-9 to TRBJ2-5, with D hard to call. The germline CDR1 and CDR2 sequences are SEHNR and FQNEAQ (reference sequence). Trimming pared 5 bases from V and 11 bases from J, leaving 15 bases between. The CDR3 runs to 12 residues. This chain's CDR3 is CASSPEATEQYF. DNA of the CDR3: TGTGCCAGCAGCCCCGAAGCTACCGAACAGTACTTC.

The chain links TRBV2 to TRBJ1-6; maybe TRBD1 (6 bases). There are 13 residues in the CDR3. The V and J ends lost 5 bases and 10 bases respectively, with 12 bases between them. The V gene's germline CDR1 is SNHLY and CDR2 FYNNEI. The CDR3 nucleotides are TGTGCCAGCAGTAGGGGGTTTCGATCACCCCTCCACTTT. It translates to CASSRGFRSPLHF. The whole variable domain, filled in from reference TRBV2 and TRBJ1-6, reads EPEVTQTPSHQVTQMGQEVILRCVPISNHLYFYWYRQILGQKVEFLVSFYNNEISEKSEIFDDQFSVERPDGSNFTLKIRSTKLEDSAMYFCASSRGFRSPLHFGNGTRLTVT.

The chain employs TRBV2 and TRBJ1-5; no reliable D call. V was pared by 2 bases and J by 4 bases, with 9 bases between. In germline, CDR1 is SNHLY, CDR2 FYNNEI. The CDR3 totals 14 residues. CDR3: CASSEFLLNQPQHF. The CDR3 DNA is TGTGCCAGCAGTGAATTTCTTCTGAATCAGCCCCAGCATTTT.

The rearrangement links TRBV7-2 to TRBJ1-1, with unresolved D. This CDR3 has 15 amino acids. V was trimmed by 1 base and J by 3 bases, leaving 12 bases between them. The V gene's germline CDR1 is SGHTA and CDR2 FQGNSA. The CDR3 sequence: CASSLDGTGDTEAFF. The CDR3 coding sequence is TGTGCCAGCAGCTTAGATGGAACGGGTGACACTGAAGCTTTCTTT.

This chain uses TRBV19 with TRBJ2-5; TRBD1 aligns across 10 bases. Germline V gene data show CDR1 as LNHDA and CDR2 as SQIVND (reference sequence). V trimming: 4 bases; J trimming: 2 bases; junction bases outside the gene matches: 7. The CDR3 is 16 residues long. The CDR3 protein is CASSTSGTGVQETQYF. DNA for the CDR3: TGTGCCAGTAGTACTTCCGGGACAGGGGTACAAGAGACCCAGTACTTC.

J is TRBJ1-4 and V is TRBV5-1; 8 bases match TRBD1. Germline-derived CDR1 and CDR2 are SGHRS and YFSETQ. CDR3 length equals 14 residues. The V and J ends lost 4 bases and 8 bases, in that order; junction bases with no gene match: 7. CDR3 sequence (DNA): TGCGCCAGCAGCGCACAGGGGGACGCGGAAAAACTGTTTTTT. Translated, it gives CASSAQGDAEKLFF.

The CDR3 sequence is CAQERRVLGNQPQHF. The CDR3 nucleotides are TGTGCCCAAGAGAGGCGGGTTTTGGGCAATCAGCCCCAGCATTTT. The J gene is TRBJ1-5, the V gene TRBV19; D gene uncertain. The CDR3 is made up of 15 amino acids. Germline V gene sequence: CDR1 LNHDA, CDR2 SQIVND (reference sequence). V was clipped by 11 bases and J by 2 bases, with 19 bases between them.

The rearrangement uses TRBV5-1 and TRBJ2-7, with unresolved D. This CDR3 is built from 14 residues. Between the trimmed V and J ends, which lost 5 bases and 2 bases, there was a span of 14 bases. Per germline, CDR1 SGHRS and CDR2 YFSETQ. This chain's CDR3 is CASSAVVAAYEQYF. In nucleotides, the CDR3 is TGCGCCAGCAGTGCGGTGGTGGCCGCCTACGAGCAGTACTTC. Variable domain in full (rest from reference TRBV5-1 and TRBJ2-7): KAGVTQTPRYLIKTRGQQVTLSCSPISGHRSVSWYQQTPGQGLQFLFEYFSETQRNKGNFPGRFSGRQFSNSRSEMNVSTLELGDSALYLCASSAVVAAYEQYFGPGTRLTVT.

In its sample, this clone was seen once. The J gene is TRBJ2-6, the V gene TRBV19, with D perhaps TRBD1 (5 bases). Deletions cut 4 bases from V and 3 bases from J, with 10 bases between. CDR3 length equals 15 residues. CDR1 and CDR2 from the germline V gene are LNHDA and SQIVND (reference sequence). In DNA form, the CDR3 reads TGTGCCAGTAGTACAAAAGGGGTTGGGGCCAACGTCCTGACTTTC. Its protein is CASSTKGVGANVLTF. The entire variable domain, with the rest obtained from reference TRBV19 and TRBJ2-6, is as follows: DGGITQSPKYLFRKEGQNVTLSCEQNLNHDAMYWYRQDPGQGLRLIYYSQIVNDFQKGDIAEGYSVSREKKESFPLTVTSAQKNPTAFYLCASSTKGVGANVLTFGAGSRLTVL.

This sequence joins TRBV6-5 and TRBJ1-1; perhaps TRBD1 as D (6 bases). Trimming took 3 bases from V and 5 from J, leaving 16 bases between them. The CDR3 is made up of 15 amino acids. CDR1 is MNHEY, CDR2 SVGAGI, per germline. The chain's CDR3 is CASSYSGQRGTEAFF. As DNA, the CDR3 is TGTGCCAGCAGTTATTCCGGACAGCGTGGAACTGAAGCTTTCTTT.

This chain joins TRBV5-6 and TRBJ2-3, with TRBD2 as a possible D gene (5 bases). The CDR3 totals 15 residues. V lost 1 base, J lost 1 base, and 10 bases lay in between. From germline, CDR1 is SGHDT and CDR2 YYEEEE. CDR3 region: CASSLPAGRTDTQYF. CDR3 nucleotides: TGTGCCAGCAGCTTGCCCGCGGGCCGCACAGATACGCAGTATTTT. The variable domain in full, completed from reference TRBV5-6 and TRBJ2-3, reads DAGVTQSPTHLIKTRGQQVTLRCSPKSGHDTVSWYQQALGQGPQFIFQYYEEEERQRGNFPDRFSGHQFPNYSSELNVNALLLGDSALYLCASSLPAGRTDTQYFGPGTRLTVL.

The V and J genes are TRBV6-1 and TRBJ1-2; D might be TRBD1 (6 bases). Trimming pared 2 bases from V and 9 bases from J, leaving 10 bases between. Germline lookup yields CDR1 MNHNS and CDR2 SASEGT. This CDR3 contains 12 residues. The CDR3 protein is CASSETDRSYTF. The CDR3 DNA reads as TGTGCCAGCAGTGAAACGGACAGAAGCTACACCTTC.

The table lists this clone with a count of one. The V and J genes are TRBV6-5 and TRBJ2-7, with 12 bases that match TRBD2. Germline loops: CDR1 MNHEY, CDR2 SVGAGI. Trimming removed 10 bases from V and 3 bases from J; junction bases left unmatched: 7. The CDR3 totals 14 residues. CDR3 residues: CATYSSGRVYEQYF. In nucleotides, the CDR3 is TGTGCCACCTATTCTAGCGGGAGGGTCTACGAGCAGTACTTC.

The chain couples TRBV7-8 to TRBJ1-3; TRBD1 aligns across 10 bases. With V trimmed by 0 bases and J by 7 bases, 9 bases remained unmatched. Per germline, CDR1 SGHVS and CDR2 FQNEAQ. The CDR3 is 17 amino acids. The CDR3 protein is CASSLARRDRGPNTIYF. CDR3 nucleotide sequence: TGTGCCAGCAGCTTAGCCCGACGCGACAGGGGGCCCAACACCATATATTTT.

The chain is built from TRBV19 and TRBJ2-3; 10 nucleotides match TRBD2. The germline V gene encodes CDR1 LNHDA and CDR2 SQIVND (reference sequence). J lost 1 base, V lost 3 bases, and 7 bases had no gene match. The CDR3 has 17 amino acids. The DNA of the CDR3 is TGTGCCAGTAGTATGAGTAACAGCGGGGGGGGCACAGATACGCAGTATTTT. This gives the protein CASSMSNSGGGTDTQYF.

The CDR3 DNA reads TGTGCCACCAGTGATTCCGCCCGGGTGTCGGATGAGCAGTTCTTC. It encodes CATSDSARVSDEQFF. The V gene is TRBV24-1, the J gene TRBJ2-1; no clear D gene. V shed 2 bases and J shed 8 bases, with 15 bases lying between them. This CDR3 has 15 residues. CDR1 is KGHDR and CDR2 is SFDVKD in the germline V gene.

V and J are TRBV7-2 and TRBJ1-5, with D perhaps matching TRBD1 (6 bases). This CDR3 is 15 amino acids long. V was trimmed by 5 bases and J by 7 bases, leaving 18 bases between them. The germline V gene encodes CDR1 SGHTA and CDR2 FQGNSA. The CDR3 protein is CASSAQGPGGQPQHF. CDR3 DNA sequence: TGTGCCAGCAGCGCACAGGGCCCCGGGGGGCAGCCCCAGCATTTT. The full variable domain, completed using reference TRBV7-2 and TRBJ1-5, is GAGVSQSPSNKVTEKGKDVELRCDPISGHTALYWYRQSLGQGLEFLIYFQGNSAPDKSGLPSDRFSAERTGGSVSTLTIQRTQQEDSAVYLCASSAQGPGGQPQHFGDGTRLSIL.

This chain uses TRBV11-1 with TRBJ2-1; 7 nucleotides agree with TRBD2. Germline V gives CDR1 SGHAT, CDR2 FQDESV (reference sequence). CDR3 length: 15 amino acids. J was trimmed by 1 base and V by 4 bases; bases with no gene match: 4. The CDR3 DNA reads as TGTGCCAGCAGCTCACAGCGGGGTTCCTACAATGAGCAGTTCTTC. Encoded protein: CASSSQRGSYNEQFF.

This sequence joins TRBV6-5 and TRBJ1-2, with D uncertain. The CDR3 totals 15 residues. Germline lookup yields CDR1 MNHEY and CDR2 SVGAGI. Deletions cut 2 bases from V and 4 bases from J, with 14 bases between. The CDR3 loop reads CASSYSSEYLYGYTF. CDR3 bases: TGTGCCAGCAGTTACAGTAGCGAGTACCTCTATGGCTACACCTTC.

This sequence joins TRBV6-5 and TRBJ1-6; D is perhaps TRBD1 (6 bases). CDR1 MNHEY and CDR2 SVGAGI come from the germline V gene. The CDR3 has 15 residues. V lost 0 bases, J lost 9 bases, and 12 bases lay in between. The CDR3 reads CASSYSTRGSSPLHF. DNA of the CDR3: TGTGCCAGCAGTTACTCGACCAGGGGATCTTCACCCCTCCACTTT.

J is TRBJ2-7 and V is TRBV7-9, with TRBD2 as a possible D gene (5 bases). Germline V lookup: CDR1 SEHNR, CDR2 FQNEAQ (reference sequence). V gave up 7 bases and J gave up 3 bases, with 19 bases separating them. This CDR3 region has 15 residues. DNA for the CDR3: TGTGCCAGCACCGCGGGTCGAGGGAAAGGCTACGAGCAGTACTTC. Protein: CASTAGRGKGYEQYF.

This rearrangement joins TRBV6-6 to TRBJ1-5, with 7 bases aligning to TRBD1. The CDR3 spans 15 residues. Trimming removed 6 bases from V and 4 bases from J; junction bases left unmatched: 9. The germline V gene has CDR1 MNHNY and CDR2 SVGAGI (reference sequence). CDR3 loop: CASRVRDRKNQPQHF. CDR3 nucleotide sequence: TGTGCCAGCAGGGTCCGGGACAGAAAAAATCAGCCCCAGCATTTT.

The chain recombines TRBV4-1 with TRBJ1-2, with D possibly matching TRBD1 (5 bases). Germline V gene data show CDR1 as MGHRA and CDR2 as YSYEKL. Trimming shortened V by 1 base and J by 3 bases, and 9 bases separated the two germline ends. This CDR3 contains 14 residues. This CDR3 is CASSQGKGDYGYTF. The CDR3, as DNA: TGCGCCAGCAGCCAAGGGAAAGGGGACTATGGCTACACCTTC.

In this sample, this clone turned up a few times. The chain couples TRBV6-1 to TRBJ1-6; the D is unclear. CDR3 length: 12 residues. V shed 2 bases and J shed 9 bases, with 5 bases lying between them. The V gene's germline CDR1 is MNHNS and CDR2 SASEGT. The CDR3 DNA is TGTGCCAGCAGTGAATCAGTTTCACCCCTCCACTTT. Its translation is CASSESVSPLHF.

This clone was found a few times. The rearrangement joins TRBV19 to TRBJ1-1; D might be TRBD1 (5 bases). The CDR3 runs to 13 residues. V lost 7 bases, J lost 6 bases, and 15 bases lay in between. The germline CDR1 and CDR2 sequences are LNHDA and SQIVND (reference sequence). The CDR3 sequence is CASTMRQLSEAFF. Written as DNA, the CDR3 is TGTGCCAGTACCATGAGACAGTTATCTGAAGCTTTCTTT.

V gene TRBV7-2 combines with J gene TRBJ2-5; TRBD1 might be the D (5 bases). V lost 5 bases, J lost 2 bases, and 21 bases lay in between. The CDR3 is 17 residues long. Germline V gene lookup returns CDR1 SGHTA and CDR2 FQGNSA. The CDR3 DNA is TGTGCCAGCAGCCCTCGTAGACAGAGGCTAAATCAAGAGACCCAGTACTTC. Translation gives CASSPRRQRLNQETQYF.

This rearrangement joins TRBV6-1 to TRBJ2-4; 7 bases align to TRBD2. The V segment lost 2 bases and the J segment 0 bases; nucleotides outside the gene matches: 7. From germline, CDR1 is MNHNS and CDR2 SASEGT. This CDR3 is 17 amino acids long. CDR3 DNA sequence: TGTGCCAGCAGTGAACTTCTAGCGGTGCTAGCCAAAAACATTCAGTACTTC. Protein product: CASSELLAVLAKNIQYF.

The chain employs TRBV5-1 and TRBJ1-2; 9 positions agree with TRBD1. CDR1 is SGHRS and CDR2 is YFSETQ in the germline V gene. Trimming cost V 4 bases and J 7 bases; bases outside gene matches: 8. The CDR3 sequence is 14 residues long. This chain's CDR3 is CASSPQGAALGYTF. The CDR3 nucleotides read TGCGCCAGCAGCCCACAGGGGGCAGCGCTTGGCTACACCTTC.

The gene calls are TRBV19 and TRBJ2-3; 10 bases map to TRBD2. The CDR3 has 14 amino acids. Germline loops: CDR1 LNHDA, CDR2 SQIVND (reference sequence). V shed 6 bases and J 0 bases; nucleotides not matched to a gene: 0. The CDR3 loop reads CASRTSGSTDTQYF. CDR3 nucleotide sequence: TGTGCCAGTAGGACTAGCGGGAGCACAGATACGCAGTATTTT.

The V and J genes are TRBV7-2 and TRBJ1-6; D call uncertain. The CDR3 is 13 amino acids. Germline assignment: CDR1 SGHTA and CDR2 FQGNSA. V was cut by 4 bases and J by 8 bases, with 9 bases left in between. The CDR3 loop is CASSSSPYSPLHF. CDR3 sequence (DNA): TGTGCCAGCAGCTCTAGTCCCTATTCACCCCTCCACTTT.